The source of this T cell receptor (beta chain) is a study of blood T cell repertoires in COVID-19 (dated by TCRdb to 2020 to 2021). General notes on the study: The collaborator samples originated in the United States, Italy and Spain and spanned the acute and convalescent phases of COVID-19. Subjects who had been exposed to COVID-19, were actively infected with it, or had recovered from it provided the deeply sampled blood TCRbeta repertoires that made up the dataset. Samples were obtained from the ongoing ImmuneRACE study (first 160 participants) and from some 1,300 subjects provided by 6 global collaborators. The repertoires were made available in a free public database intended to serve as a resource for research on the immune response to SARS-CoV-2. The sample metadata nearly always contained a de-identified subject ID, COVID-19 status, age in years and sex. Where available, HLA class I and class II types were taken from metadata supplied by the sample provider and were not determined by assay-based typing. The prospective study material was composed of cDNA or gDNA derived from T cells, B-cell-depleted T cells, or PBMCs.

The immunoSEQ Assay, a bias-controlled multiplex PCR, was used to amplify TCRbeta CDR3 regions from genomic DNA. Per the source publication's procedure: The number of nucleated cells in each sample was estimated from the amplification of reference gene primers within the assay. To quantify the absolute abundance of each unique TCRbeta CDR3 rearrangement, sequence reads were collapsed and filtered. For each sample, productive Simpson clonality was calculated by taking the square root of Simpson's diversity index across productive rearrangements. This immuneACCESS table, as held by TCRdb, lists in-frame sequences with V and J called but not all clones. Of the missing ones, under half trace to an unresolved V gene in checked studies; the others have no known cause. The D gene and trimming were derived from the DNA, and the V and J assignments and clone size from that table. The table for this sample lists around 230,000 clones; 70% to 85% of them were counted only once. The ten largest make up around 9.9% of the sample.

A word on this clone: It has no known antigen specificity. No qualities accompany the bases; no much larger clone lies one base away.

Each collaborating institution followed its own protocols to collect whole blood in K2EDTA tubes. For TCRbeta analysis, collaborator samples were shipped as frozen whole blood, as isolated PBMCs, or as DNA extracted from either sample type. V drops 7 bases and J drops 5 bases, leaving 10 bases in between. The germline V gene yields SGHDT for CDR1 and YYEEEE for CDR2. The CDR3 sequence holds 12 residues, the cysteine and phenylalanine included. The CDR3 DNA has 36 bases and is translated from base 1. Study-wide conclusions, independent of this receptor: How much clinical and demographic metadata was included differed by source and by participant, and the metadata was provided uncurated.

This sequence was found in a woman older than 75 with acute or convalescent COVID-19. The chain is made from TRBV5-6 and TRBJ2-1, and TRBD1 may be the D gene, going by 5 matching bases. Material: peripheral blood. The CDR3 sequence is CASGDSDNEQFF. The DNA is as follows: TGTGCCAGCGGTGACAGCGACAATGAGCAGTTCTTC.